These 2 T cell receptor beta chains share one sample of origin, sequenced in a study of cytomegalovirus exposure and HLA in healthy donors. With 60 Vbeta and 13 Jbeta primers, the PCR was carried out. Profiling relied on immunoSEQ multiplex PCR, and the TCRdb table lists in-frame clones only, not all of them. The sample includes some 190,000 clones, roughly 78% of them seen just once. The sample was PBMCs. The receptors shown here come from a woman in her 30s in good health and CMV-seronegative.

The V gene is TRBV18, the J gene TRBJ1-2; 11 positions agree with TRBD1. V was clipped by 2 bases and J by 5 bases; unmatched bases: 4. Germline-derived CDR1 and CDR2 are KGHSH and LQKENI. The CDR3 covers 15 residues. Here the CDR3 DNA reads TGTGCCAGCTCACCAGGTGGACAGGGGGCGTATGGCTACACCTTC. Translated: CASSPGGQGAYGYTF.

V is TRBV6-6 and J is TRBJ1-5; D may be TRBD1 (6 bases). This CDR3 contains 14 residues. V dropped 6 bases and J dropped 6 bases, with 15 bases sitting between them. From germline, CDR1 is MNHNY and CDR2 SVGAGI (reference sequence). CDR3 sequence reads: CASSHNRAGQPQHF. CDR3 sequence (DNA): TGTGCCAGCAGCCACAACAGGGCCGGTCAGCCCCAGCATTTT.